This T cell receptor beta chain was captured by sequencing in a study of beta chain features in type 1 diabetes. Investigators reverse transcribed all isolated RNA, so they sequenced expressed TCRB transcripts. Clones were read by immunoSEQ multiplex PCR, and TCRdb kept only the in-frame ones, dropping some. The repertoire includes approximately 150,000 clones, around 9.3% of them detected once, and 1% to 1.5% sits in the top ten. This clone was recorded a few times. Its antigen is currently unknown. Findings of the study overall: The naive, central memory and Treg TCRB repertoires showed an apparent similarity that was greater among patients than among healthy donors.

CDR1 SEHNR and CDR2 FQNEAQ come from the germline V gene (reference sequence). The J segment lost 7 bases and the V segment lost 4 bases, leaving 4 bases of the junction unmatched. CDR3 length: 14 amino acids. This receptor was identified in a man aged 18 to 29 in good health. The specimen was naive CD4+ T cells from blood. V and J are TRBV7-9 and TRBJ2-2, with TRBD1 identical over 9 bases. CDR3 DNA: TGTGCCAGCAGCTCCCGGACAGGGGTCGGGGAGCTGTTTTTT. Translated, it gives CASSSRTGVGELFF.